Included here is one T cell receptor beta chain sequence, with context. The sample holds a few counts of this clonotype. Its antigen target is currently unknown. No clone much larger than this one lies a single base away; base qualities are absent. These data are taken from a study of post-analysis software for immune sequencing data (dated by TCRdb to between 2015 and 2016). Background for the entire study: Recorded disease courses included relapsing-remitting, secondary progressive and progressive-relapsing multiple sclerosis, with some patients lacking subtype annotation. The patient repertoires were compared against approximately ten previously published healthy control repertoires obtained from donors aged about 6 to 28 years. A subset of samples was prepared in parallel using single-end sample barcoding, then pooled and co-amplified after Illumina adapter ligation.

To demonstrate the VDJtools post-analysis software, the study profiled TCR beta repertoires from the peripheral blood of about a dozen young patients with multiple sclerosis. Multiple sclerosis patients were children and adolescents aged about 6 to 15 years. Study-wide conclusions, independent of this receptor: Multiple sclerosis patients had significantly lower normalized Chao1 diversity than controls, a result that suggests substantial peripheral T-cell clonal expansion. When samples were clustered directly using the F measure, samples prepared in the same batch co-clustered strongly, which prompted a batch-effect correction. Patients showed significantly higher frequencies than controls for roughly five TRBV segments, among them TRBV5-6, TRBV5-1 and TRBV20-1. The multiple sclerosis patient group was slightly younger than the control group.

Deletion took 2 bases off V and 4 bases off J, with a span of 18 bases between the germline ends. Inclusive of the bounding cysteine and phenylalanine, the CDR3 is 16 residues long. Here the CDR3 DNA is all that survives: 48 bases in frame from base 1. According to the germline V gene (reference sequence), CDR1 reads SGHKS and CDR2 reads YYEKEE. The library was made by PCR. Sequencing relied on an Illumina HiSeq 2500. To reduce PCR and sequencing biases, unique molecular identifiers were incorporated into the TCR beta cDNA libraries. Every 1 to 10 million input T cells yielded approximately 500,000 cDNA molecules, meaning each molecule approximated one T cell. The patient libraries were prepared and sequenced with the same protocol used for the earlier healthy control dataset. Samples belonging to the same batch were prepared together, multiplexed and sequenced on a shared HiSeq lane. The authors' analysis ran thus. Raw barcoded reads were processed with MIGEC, discarding single-read molecular identifier groups before consensus assembly and CDR3 extraction. VDJtools was used for post-analysis of the clonotype tables, and diversity was normalized by down-sampling every dataset to the size of the smallest sample. In repertoire overlap clustering, CDR3 amino acid sequences, but not nucleotide sequences, were matched to correct batch-related cross-sample contamination. Using fastp trimming at Q25 and MiXCR clonotype assembly, TCRdb reanalyzed the public sequencing data and kept in-frame beta chains. Under each unique CDR3 protein, matching rows form one entry showing the most common genes and DNA. The V and J calls shown here were made by TCRdb, not taken from the authors' results. For this sample the table gives fewer than 850,000 distinct CDR3 sequences, of which roughly 27% were detected only once. Together, the top ten hold 0.55% to 0.65% of the sample.

The sequencing input was blood. The sequence derives from a girl under 18 with multiple sclerosis. This sequence uses TRBV5-5 and TRBJ1-1, with TRBD1 as a weak D call on 6 bases. CDR3 reads: CASSFLAGGAGTEAFF. The bases read TGTGCCAGCAGCTTCCTCGCGGGGGGCGCCGGCACTGAAGCTTTCTTT.